A selection of T cell receptor beta chains follows, all from one sample in a study of CD8 T cells in Susac syndrome. Each CDR3 protein gets one entry after TCRdb re-called the immunoSEQ multiplex PCR reads with MiXCR. Among 130,000 or so distinct CDR3 sequences listed, around nine tenths were seen once. Sequencing was done on a sample of CD8+ T cells from PBMCs. The receptors come from a human donor with multiple sclerosis. The CDR3 runs from the conserved cysteine through the conserved F or W. The D gene is left open where the match is weak. Only some rows state a clone size, as once, few, many or a class for expanded clones.

len	d_gene	v_gene	abundance	j_gene	CDR3aa	CDR3nt
15	TRBD1	TRBV11-2	-	TRBJ1-2	CASSLVPDRDYGYTF	TGTGCCAGCAGCTTAGTCCCCGACAGGGACTATGGCTACACCTTC
11	-	TRBV27	-	TRBJ2-7	CASSSDMEQYF	TGTGCCAGCAGCTCCGATATGGAGCAGTACTTC
15	-	TRBV27	-	TRBJ1-3	CASSLSRQAGNTIYF	TGTGCCAGCAGTTTATCGAGGCAGGCTGGAAACACCATATATTTT
14	-	TRBV25-1	-	TRBJ1-1	CASTVGGLDTEAFF	TGTGCCAGCACAGTGGGGGGTTTGGACACTGAAGCTTTCTTT
12	-	TRBV11-2	few	TRBJ2-1	CASSPLGNEQFF	TGTGCCAGCAGCCCTCTCGGGAATGAGCAGTTCTTC
12	-	TRBV29-1	-	TRBJ2-7	CSAENQGSEQYF	TGCAGCGCCGAAAATCAGGGTTCCGAGCAGTACTTC
15	-	TRBV20-1	-	TRBJ2-7	CSARERAVYSYEQYF	TGCAGTGCGCGGGAAAGGGCGGTTTACTCCTACGAGCAGTACTTC
17	TRBD2	TRBV19	-	TRBJ2-2	CASSFPPERENTPELFF	TGTGCCAGTAGTTTTCCCCCGGAGCGGGAGAACACCCCGGAGCTGTTTTTT
16	-	TRBV13	-	TRBJ1-2	CASSQGRGLERYGYTF	TGTGCCAGCAGCCAAGGAAGGGGCCTGGAGCGCTATGGCTACACCTTC
15	-	TRBV15	-	TRBJ1-4	CATSRAKNLNEKLFF	TGTGCCACCAGCAGAGCAAAGAACCTTAATGAAAAACTGTTTTTT
16	-	TRBV3-1	once	TRBJ1-2	CASSQGTKSFFIGYTF	TGTGCCAGCAGCCAAGGGACCAAGAGTTTTTTCATTGGCTACACCTTC
18	-	TRBV27	-	TRBJ1-2	CASSSQIWTGTDNYGYTF	TGTGCCAGCAGTTCTCAAATTTGGACCGGGACTGATAACTATGGCTACACCTTC
13	-	TRBV24-1	-	TRBJ2-5	CATSEAGEETQYF	TGTGCCACCAGTGAAGCTGGAGAAGAGACCCAGTACTTC
12	-	TRBV19	few	TRBJ2-7	CASRSGTSRQYF	TGTGCCAGTAGATCGGGGACCAGTCGGCAGTACTTC
16	TRBD2	TRBV9	-	TRBJ2-3	CASSGWKSGATDTQYF	TGTGCCAGCAGCGGGTGGAAGAGCGGGGCCACAGATACGCAGTATTTT
13	-	TRBV29-1	-	TRBJ2-7	CSVSWDIIYEQYF	TGCAGCGTTAGCTGGGACATCATCTACGAGCAGTACTTC
14	-	TRBV4-1	-	TRBJ2-3	CASSLGRLTDTQYF	TGCGCCAGCAGCCTGGGCCGTTTGACAGATACGCAGTATTTT
14	TRBD2	TRBV27	once	TRBJ2-7	CASSARGIAYEQYF	TGTGCCAGCAGTGCGCGGGGGATAGCCTACGAGCAGTACTTC
16	-	TRBV3-1	-	TRBJ2-1	CASSPLRGSSYNEQFF	TGTGCCAGCAGCCCCCTTAGGGGCAGCTCCTACAATGAGCAGTTCTTC
12	-	TRBV25-1	once	TRBJ2-2	CASRGAIGELFF	TGTGCCAGCAGAGGCGCAATCGGGGAGCTGTTTTTT
15	TRBD1	TRBV14	-	TRBJ1-1	CASSQERGQYTEAFF	TGTGCCAGCAGCCAAGAGAGGGGGCAGTACACTGAAGCTTTCTTT
17	TRBD2	TRBV20-1	-	TRBJ2-7	CSARDLFASGSSYEQYF	TGCAGTGCTAGAGATCTGTTTGCTAGCGGGAGCTCCTACGAGCAGTACTTC
18	-	TRBV7-9	-	TRBJ2-2	CASSLRGVRGAPTGELFF	TGTGCCAGCAGTTTAAGAGGGGTGAGAGGGGCCCCCACCGGGGAGCTGTTTTTT
11	-	TRBV5-4	once	TRBJ1-2	CASSLADSSSF	TGTGCCAGCAGCTTGGCGGACAGCTCTTCCTTC
14	-	TRBV7-2	once	TRBJ1-1	CASEWGVQGSEAFF	TGTGCCAGCGAGTGGGGAGTCCAGGGGAGTGAAGCTTTCTTT
13	TRBD1	TRBV19	once	TRBJ2-3	CASRTGGTDTQYF	TGTGCCAGTAGGACAGGGGGCACAGATACGCAGTATTTT
14	-	TRBV28	-	TRBJ2-1	CASSFGGSYNEQFF	TGTGCCAGCAGTTTCGGGGGATCCTACAATGAGCAGTTCTTC
14	TRBD1	TRBV15	-	TRBJ2-7	CATSRGTDTYEQYF	TGTGCCACCAGCAGGGGGACAGACACCTACGAGCAGTACTTC
16	TRBD2	TRBV9	-	TRBJ2-3	CASSVVAGGSTDTQYF	TGTGCCAGCAGCGTAGTGGCGGGAGGAAGCACAGATACGCAGTATTTT
16	-	TRBV15	once	TRBJ2-5	CATSRVPTATKKTQYF	TGTGCCACCAGCAGAGTCCCCACGGCGACGAAAAAGACCCAGTACTTC
12	-	TRBV2	-	TRBJ2-7	CASSGGKYEQYF	TGTGCCAGCAGTGGAGGAAAATACGAGCAGTACTTC
16	TRBD1	TRBV4-2	-	TRBJ2-3	CASSHGQGSGTDTQYF	TGTGCCAGCAGCCATGGACAGGGCTCCGGCACAGATACGCAGTATTTT
12	-	TRBV28	-	TRBJ1-1	CASSSYAGEAFF	TGTGCCAGCAGTTCCTACGCGGGTGAAGCTTTCTTT
17	-	TRBV29-1	-	TRBJ2-1	CSVEDQQGEAGVTRQFF	TGCAGCGTTGAAGATCAGCAGGGCGAAGCCGGAGTGACCCGGCAGTTCTTC
15	-	TRBV14	-	TRBJ1-2	CASSPLQVSPYGYTF	TGTGCCAGCAGCCCCCTACAGGTGTCCCCCTATGGCTACACCTTC
15	TRBD2	TRBV7-9	-	TRBJ2-1	CASSLVTSGTHEQFF	TGTGCCAGCAGCTTAGTGACTAGCGGGACCCATGAGCAGTTCTTC
16	-	TRBV4-3	-	TRBJ1-2	CASSRIFPGNGYGYTF	TGCGCCAGCAGCCGCATCTTCCCGGGAAACGGCTATGGCTACACCTTC
16	TRBD2	TRBV15	-	TRBJ2-5	CATSTRLAGEWETQYF	TGTGCCACCAGCACCCGACTAGCGGGAGAATGGGAGACCCAGTACTTC
13	-	TRBV12-3/TRBV12-4	-	TRBJ1-2	CASSDMGNYGYTF	TGTGCCAGCAGTGATATGGGAAACTATGGCTACACCTTC
13	-	TRBV24-1	-	TRBJ2-1	CATSDTGSNEQFF	TGTGCCACCAGTGATACCGGGAGCAATGAGCAGTTCTTC
13	-	TRBV27	-	TRBJ1-5	CASSWSGNQPQHF	TGTGCCAGCAGTTGGAGTGGCAATCAGCCCCAGCATTTT
12	TRBD2	TRBV29-1	-	TRBJ2-2	CSVGGGIGELFF	TGCAGCGTTGGGGGGGGAATCGGGGAGCTGTTTTTT
17	TRBD1	TRBV7-9	-	TRBJ2-7	CASSLLTGGSLGYEQYF	TGTGCCAGCAGCTTACTTACAGGGGGCTCCTTGGGCTACGAGCAGTACTTC
13	-	TRBV30	-	TRBJ1-1	CAWNHFSNTEAFF	TGTGCCTGGAATCACTTCTCGAACACTGAAGCTTTCTTT
14	-	TRBV27	-	TRBJ2-1	CASSQQGSYNEQFF	TGTGCCAGCAGCCAGCAGGGGTCCTACAATGAGCAGTTCTTC
13	TRBD1	TRBV25-1	-	TRBJ1-3	CASGGDRGNTIYF	TGTGCCAGCGGTGGGGACAGAGGAAACACCATATATTTT
14	-	TRBV6-6	-	TRBJ2-3	CASSYVLDTDTQYF	TGTGCCAGCAGTTACGTCTTAGACACAGATACGCAGTATTTT
18	TRBD2	TRBV9	-	TRBJ2-5	CASSSGHSGRGFQETQYF	TGTGCCAGCAGCTCGGGCCATAGCGGGAGAGGCTTCCAAGAGACCCAGTACTTC
15	-	TRBV20-1	-	TRBJ2-1	CSAPPHLGTYNEQFF	TGCAGTGCTCCCCCCCACCTGGGGACCTACAATGAGCAGTTCTTC
16	-	TRBV7-2	-	TRBJ2-7	CASSPPDGVPTYEQYF	TGTGCCAGCAGCCCCCCTGACGGTGTTCCAACCTACGAGCAGTACTTC
11	TRBD1	TRBV29-1	-	TRBJ1-2	CSVQGAVGYTF	TGCAGCGTACAGGGGGCTGTTGGCTACACCTTC